The rows below give T cell receptor beta chains drawn from one sample of a study of blood T cell repertoires in COVID-19. Profiled with immunoSEQ multiplex PCR; TCRdb holds only in-frame clones, not every one. This table has some 210,000 clones, around 90% appearing once. Sequencing was performed on peripheral blood. The receptors come from a man in his sixties who had recovered from COVID-19. The CDR3 runs from the conserved cysteine through the conserved F or W. The D gene is left open where the match is weak. Size is omitted from some rows. Given values are once, few, many or a class for expanded clones.

TRBD2 | TRBJ2-7 | NA | TRBV28 | CASSAPLSGRGHEQYF | TGTGCCAGCAGTGCCCCCCTTAGCGGGAGAGGCCACGAGCAGTACTTC
NA | TRBJ1-1 | NA | TRBV5-4 | CASSLDVRNTEAFF | TGTGCCAGCAGCTTGGATGTGAGGAACACTGAAGCTTTCTTT
TRBD1 | TRBJ1-5 | NA | TRBV2 | CASGGLQGGQPQHF | TGTGCCAGCGGGGGTTTACAGGGGGGTCAGCCCCAGCATTTT
TRBD1 | TRBJ1-3 | NA | TRBV5-1 | CASSLAPTGTGGGNTIYF | TGCGCCAGCAGCTTGGCCCCTACCGGGACAGGGGGTGGAAACACCATATATTTT
TRBD1 | TRBJ1-2 | once | TRBV28 | CASRGQGAFGYTF | TGTGCCAGCAGGGGACAGGGGGCATTTGGCTACACCTTC
TRBD1 | TRBJ2-3 | NA | TRBV10-3 | CAISYWTGARTDTQYF | TGTGCCATCAGTTACTGGACAGGGGCCCGCACAGATACGCAGTATTTT
NA | TRBJ1-4 | once | TRBV6-1 | CASSELEGNEKLFF | TGTGCCAGCAGTGAATTGGAGGGTAATGAAAAACTGTTTTTT
NA | TRBJ2-3 | NA | TRBV18 | CASSHSTDTQYF | TGTGCCAGCTCCCACTCTACTGATACGCAGTATTTT
TRBD1 | TRBJ2-7 | NA | TRBV5-1 | CASSKGQGHEQYF | TGCGCCAGCAGCAAGGGACAGGGTCACGAGCAGTACTTC
NA | TRBJ2-7 | NA | TRBV27 | CASSFNRDTSSYEQYF | TGTGCCAGCAGTTTTAACCGGGACACATCGTCCTACGAGCAGTACTTC
NA | TRBJ1-2 | few | TRBV13 | CASSLGLRGRDGYTF | TGTGCCAGCAGCTTAGGCCTCAGGGGCAGGGATGGCTACACCTTC
NA | TRBJ2-7 | NA | TRBV29-1 | CSVVGDGGRLYEQYF | TGCAGCGTTGTAGGAGACGGGGGGCGTCTCTACGAGCAGTACTTC
NA | TRBJ2-3 | NA | TRBV29-1 | CSAASSTDTQYF | TGCAGCGCAGCGTCTAGCACAGATACGCAGTATTTT
TRBD1 | TRBJ1-5 | NA | TRBV3-1/TRBV3-2 | CASRTGDRNQPQHF | TGTGCCAGCAGAACAGGGGATCGAAATCAGCCCCAGCATTTT
TRBD1 | TRBJ2-5 | NA | TRBV5-1 | CASSWTGGGETQYF | TGCGCCAGCAGCTGGACAGGGGGTGGGGAGACCCAGTACTTC
TRBD1 | TRBJ1-3 | few | TRBV10-3 | CAITGTGSGNTIYF | TGTGCCATCACTGGGACAGGGTCTGGAAACACCATATATTTT
TRBD2 | TRBJ2-3 | NA | TRBV5-3 | CARSWGLAGDPPWTDTQYF | TGTGCCAGAAGCTGGGGACTAGCGGGAGACCCTCCTTGGACAGATACGCAGTATTTT
NA | TRBJ2-4 | NA | TRBV9 | CASSVAGVAAENIQYF | TGTGCCAGCAGCGTCGCAGGGGTGGCGGCCGAAAACATTCAGTACTTC
NA | TRBJ2-2 | NA | TRBV10-1 | CASFPTIIGSGDTGELFF | TGCGCCAGCTTCCCAACCATTATCGGGAGTGGGGACACCGGGGAGCTGTTTTTT
NA | TRBJ1-2 | NA | TRBV28 | CASGGGWRGYTF | TGTGCCAGCGGGGGCGGTTGGAGGGGCTACACCTTC
TRBD1 | TRBJ1-5 | few | TRBV9 | CASSVVQGGPQHF | TGTGCCAGCAGCGTAGTGCAGGGGGGGCCCCAGCATTTT
NA | TRBJ2-7 | NA | TRBV7-3 | CASSSRDFYEQYF | TGTGCCAGCAGCTCCCGGGACTTCTACGAGCAGTACTTC
NA | TRBJ2-3 | NA | TRBV9 | CASSFSGTDTQYF | TGTGCCAGCAGCTTTAGCGGAACAGATACGCAGTATTTT
NA | TRBJ1-3 | NA | TRBV10-3 | CATQGSGNTIYF | TGCGCCACCCAGGGTTCTGGAAACACCATATATTTT
TRBD2 | TRBJ2-3 | NA | TRBV3-1/TRBV3-2 | CASSQALAGGTDTQYF | TGTGCCAGCAGCCAAGCACTAGCGGGGGGCACAGATACGCAGTATTTT
TRBD1 | TRBJ2-5 | NA | TRBV7-3 | CASSLKTGGETQYF | TGTGCCAGCAGCTTAAAGACAGGGGGTGAGACCCAGTACTTC
TRBD1 | TRBJ1-5 | NA | TRBV30 | CAWSVQGTSGAQHF | TGTGCCTGGAGTGTACAGGGGACTAGCGGGGCCCAGCATTTT
TRBD2 | TRBJ2-5 | once | TRBV6-5 | CASSPSGAETQYF | TGTGCCAGCAGTCCCAGCGGGGCGGAGACCCAGTACTTC
NA | TRBJ2-2 | NA | TRBV12-3/TRBV12-4 | CASSFFQELFF | TGTGCCAGCAGTTTTTTTCAAGAGCTGTTTTTT
NA | TRBJ1-2 | NA | TRBV5-4 | CASSTGLQSFYGYTF | TGTGCCAGCAGCACGGGACTCCAGAGCTTCTATGGCTACACCTTC
NA | TRBJ1-1 | NA | TRBV29-1 | CSVMGRWTEAFF | TGCAGCGTTATGGGGAGGTGGACTGAAGCTTTCTTT
NA | TRBJ2-7 | NA | TRBV5-1 | CASSLSEKKDEQYF | TGCGCCAGCAGCTTAAGCGAAAAGAAGGACGAGCAGTACTTC
TRBD2 | TRBJ2-1 | few | TRBV19 | CASRSRDYGNEQFF | TGTGCCAGTAGGTCAAGGGACTATGGCAATGAGCAGTTCTTC
NA | TRBJ2-2 | NA | TRBV6-5 | CASSFSAGELFF | TGTGCCAGCAGTTTCAGCGCCGGGGAGCTGTTTTTT
TRBD1 | TRBJ1-6 | NA | TRBV19 | CASSRDRVSPLHF | TGTGCCAGTAGTAGGGACAGGGTTTCACCCCTCCACTTT
NA | TRBJ2-2 | NA | TRBV7-2 | CASSPFAVMNTGELFF | TGTGCCAGCAGCCCCTTCGCAGTCATGAACACCGGGGAGCTGTTTTTT
TRBD1 | TRBJ2-7 | NA | TRBV7-2 | CASKSGGRREQYF | TGTGCCAGCAAATCAGGGGGCCGACGGGAGCAGTACTTC
NA | TRBJ2-5 | once | TRBV5-1 | CASRRTPDREGETQYF | TGCGCCAGCCGGAGAACTCCGGACAGGGAGGGAGAGACCCAGTACTTC
TRBD2 | TRBJ2-1 | NA | TRBV5-1 | CASSWGSGGDEQFF | TGCGCCAGCAGCTGGGGGAGCGGGGGCGATGAGCAGTTCTTC
TRBD1 | TRBJ1-1 | few | TRBV23-1 | CASSQITGGTDTEAFF | TGCGCCAGCAGTCAAATTACAGGGGGTACGGACACTGAAGCTTTCTTT
NA | TRBJ2-3 | NA | TRBV3-1/TRBV3-2 | CASSFQRDTQYF | TGTGCCAGCAGCTTCCAGCGGGATACGCAGTATTTT
NA | TRBJ2-6 | once | TRBV21-1 | CAGLTGGPLSGANVLTF | TGTGCCGGACTGACAGGGGGCCCCCTCTCTGGGGCCAACGTCCTGACTTTC
TRBD1 | TRBJ2-1 | once | TRBV7-9 | CASSLGDRLTNEQFF | TGTGCCAGCAGCTTAGGGGACAGGTTAACCAATGAGCAGTTCTTC
TRBD2 | TRBJ2-5 | NA | TRBV5-1 | CASSLAPTSGGSQETQYF | TGCGCCAGCAGCTTGGCCCCGACTAGCGGGGGGTCCCAAGAGACCCAGTACTTC
TRBD1 | TRBJ1-3 | NA | TRBV10-3 | CATRQGAGNTIYF | TGTGCCACCAGACAGGGGGCTGGAAACACCATATATTTT